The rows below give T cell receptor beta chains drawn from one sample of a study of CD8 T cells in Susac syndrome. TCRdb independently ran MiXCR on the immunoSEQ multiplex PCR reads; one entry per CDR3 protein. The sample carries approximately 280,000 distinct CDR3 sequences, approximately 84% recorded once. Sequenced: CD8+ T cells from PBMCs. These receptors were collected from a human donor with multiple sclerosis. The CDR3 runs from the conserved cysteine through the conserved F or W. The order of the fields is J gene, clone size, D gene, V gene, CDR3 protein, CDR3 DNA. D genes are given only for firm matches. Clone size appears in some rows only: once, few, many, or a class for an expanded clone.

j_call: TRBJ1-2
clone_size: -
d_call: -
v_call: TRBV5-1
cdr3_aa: CASSLEGQSYGYTF
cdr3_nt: TGCGCCAGCAGCTTGGAAGGACAGTCTTATGGCTACACCTTC

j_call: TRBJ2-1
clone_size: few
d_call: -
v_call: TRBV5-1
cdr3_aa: CASSLAPYNNEQFF
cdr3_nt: TGCGCCAGCAGCTTGGCCCCGTATAACAATGAGCAGTTCTTC

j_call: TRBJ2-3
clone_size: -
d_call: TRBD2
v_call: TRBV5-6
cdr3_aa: CASSDSTSGRPDTQYF
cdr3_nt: TGTGCCAGCAGCGACTCCACTAGCGGGAGGCCAGATACGCAGTATTTT

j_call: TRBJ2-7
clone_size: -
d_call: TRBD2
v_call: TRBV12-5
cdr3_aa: CASGSGGEQYF
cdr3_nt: TGTGCTAGTGGAAGCGGGGGCGAGCAGTACTTC

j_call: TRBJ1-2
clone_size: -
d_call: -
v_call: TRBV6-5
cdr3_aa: CASSYLEGGTYYGYTF
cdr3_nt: TGTGCCAGCAGTTATTTGGAGGGGGGCACTTACTATGGCTACACCTTC

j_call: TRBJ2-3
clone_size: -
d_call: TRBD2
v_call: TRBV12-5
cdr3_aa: CASGLWEGLPDTQYF
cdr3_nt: TGTGCTAGTGGTTTGTGGGAGGGTCTCCCAGATACGCAGTATTTT

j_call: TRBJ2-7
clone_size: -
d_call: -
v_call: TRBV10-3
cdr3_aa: CAISSDLLAGINGQYF
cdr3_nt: TGTGCCATCAGCTCCGACCTTTTAGCAGGGATTAACGGGCAGTACTTC

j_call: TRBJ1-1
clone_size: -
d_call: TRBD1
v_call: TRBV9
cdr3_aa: CASSSSPDRGYNTEAFF
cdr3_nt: TGTGCCAGCAGCTCTTCCCCGGACAGGGGATATAACACTGAAGCTTTCTTT

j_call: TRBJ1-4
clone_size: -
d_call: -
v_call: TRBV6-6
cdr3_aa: CASSYQAAWREKLFF
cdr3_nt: TGTGCCAGCAGTTACCAGGCGGCCTGGAGAGAAAAACTGTTTTTT

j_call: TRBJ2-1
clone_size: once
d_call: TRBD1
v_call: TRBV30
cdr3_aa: CACLSPGTVAYEQCF
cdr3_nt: TGTGCCTGCCTCTCCCCCGGGACAGTGGCCTACGAGCAGTGCTTC

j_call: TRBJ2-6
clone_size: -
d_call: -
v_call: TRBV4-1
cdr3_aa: CASSQDPRSGANVLTF
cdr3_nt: TGCGCCAGCAGCCAAGATCCCCGCTCTGGGGCCAACGTCCTGACTTTC

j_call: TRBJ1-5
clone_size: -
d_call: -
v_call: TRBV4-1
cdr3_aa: CASSQVEHQPQHF
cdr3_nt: TGCGCCAGCAGCCAAGTTGAACATCAGCCCCAGCATTTT

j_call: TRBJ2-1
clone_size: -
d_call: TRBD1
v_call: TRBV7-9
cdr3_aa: CASSPRDSRDEQFF
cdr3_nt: TGTGCCAGCAGCCCCAGGGACAGCAGGGATGAGCAGTTCTTC

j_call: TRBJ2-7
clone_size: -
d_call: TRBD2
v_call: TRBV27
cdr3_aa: CASSHGRARYEQYF
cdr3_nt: TGTGCCAGCAGCCATGGGAGGGCCCGCTACGAGCAGTACTTC

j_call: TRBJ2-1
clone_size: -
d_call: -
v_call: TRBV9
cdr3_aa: CASRGIFDEQFF
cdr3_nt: TGTGCCAGCAGGGGCATCTTCGATGAGCAGTTCTTC

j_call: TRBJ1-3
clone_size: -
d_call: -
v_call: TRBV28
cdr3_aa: CASSLEGAYGNTIYF
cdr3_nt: TGTGCCAGCAGTTTAGAAGGGGCTTATGGAAACACCATATATTTT

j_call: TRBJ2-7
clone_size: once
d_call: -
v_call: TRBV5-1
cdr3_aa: CASSLDIGEQYF
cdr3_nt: TGCGCCAGCAGCCTTGACATCGGCGAGCAGTACTTC

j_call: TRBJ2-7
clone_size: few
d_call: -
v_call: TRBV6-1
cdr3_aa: CASSAVGDTPYEQYF
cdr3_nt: TGTGCCAGCAGTGCGGTTGGGGATACGCCCTACGAGCAGTACTTC

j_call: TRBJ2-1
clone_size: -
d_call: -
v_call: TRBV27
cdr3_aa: CASSSQGLSYNEQFF
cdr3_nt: TGTGCCAGCAGTTCACAGGGACTCTCCTACAATGAGCAGTTCTTC

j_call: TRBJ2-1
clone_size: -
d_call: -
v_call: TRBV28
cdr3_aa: CASSPPLYLNEQFF
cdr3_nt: TGTGCCAGCAGTCCTCCCCTATACTTGAATGAGCAGTTCTTC

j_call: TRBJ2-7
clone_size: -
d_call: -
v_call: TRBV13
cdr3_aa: CASSLVREKGGEQYF
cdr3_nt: TGTGCCAGCAGCTTAGTTAGGGAGAAGGGAGGCGAGCAGTACTTC

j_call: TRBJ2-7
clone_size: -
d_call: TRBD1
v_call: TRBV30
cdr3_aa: CAWRNTGGPYEQYF
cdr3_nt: TGTGCCTGGAGGAATACAGGGGGTCCCTACGAGCAGTACTTC

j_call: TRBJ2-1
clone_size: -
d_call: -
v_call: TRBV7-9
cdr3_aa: CASSPTVSEQFF
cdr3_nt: TGTGCCAGCAGCCCCACAGTAAGTGAGCAGTTCTTC

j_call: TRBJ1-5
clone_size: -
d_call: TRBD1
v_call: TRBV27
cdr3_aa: CASSFISTGGNQPQHF
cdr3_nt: TGTGCCAGCAGTTTCATATCGACAGGGGGCAATCAGCCCCAGCATTTT

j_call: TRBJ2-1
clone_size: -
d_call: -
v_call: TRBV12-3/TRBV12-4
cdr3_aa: CASSYTGYNEQFF
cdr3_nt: TGTGCCAGCAGTTACACGGGCTACAATGAGCAGTTCTTC

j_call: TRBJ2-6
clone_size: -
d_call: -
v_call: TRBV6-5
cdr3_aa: CASSYDGRSELRSGANVLTF
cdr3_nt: TGTGCCAGCAGTTACGACGGACGTTCTGAACTGCGTTCTGGGGCCAACGTCCTGACTTTC

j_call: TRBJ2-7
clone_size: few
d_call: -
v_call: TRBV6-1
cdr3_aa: CASSFIRVGHEQYF
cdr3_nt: TGTGCCAGCAGTTTTATCCGGGTGGGCCACGAGCAGTACTTC

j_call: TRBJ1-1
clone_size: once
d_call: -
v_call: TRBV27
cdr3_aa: CASSLSVTAYTEAFF
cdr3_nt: TGTGCCAGCAGTTTATCGGTCACAGCTTACACTGAAGCTTTCTTT

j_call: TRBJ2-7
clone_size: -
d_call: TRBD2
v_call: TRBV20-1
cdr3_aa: CRPGGYEQYF
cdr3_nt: TGCAGGCCCGGGGGGTACGAGCAGTACTTC

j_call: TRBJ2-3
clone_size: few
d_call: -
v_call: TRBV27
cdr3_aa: CASSLSRTDTQYF
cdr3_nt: TGTGCCAGCAGTTTATCCCGCACAGATACGCAGTATTTT

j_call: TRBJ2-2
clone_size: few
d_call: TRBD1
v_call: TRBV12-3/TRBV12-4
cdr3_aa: CASSTGAGELFF
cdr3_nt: TGTGCCAGCAGTACAGGGGCCGGGGAGCTGTTTTTT

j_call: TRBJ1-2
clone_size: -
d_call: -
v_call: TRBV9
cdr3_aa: CASSPKVQASKYGYTF
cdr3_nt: TGTGCCAGCAGCCCTAAGGTCCAGGCCTCCAAATATGGCTACACCTTC

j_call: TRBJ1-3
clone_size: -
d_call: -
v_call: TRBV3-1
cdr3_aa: CASSPNPDTGNTIYF
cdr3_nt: TGTGCCAGCAGCCCTAACCCGGATACTGGAAACACCATATATTTT

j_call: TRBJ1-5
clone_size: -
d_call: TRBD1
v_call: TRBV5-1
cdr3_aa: CASSPRTGHNQPQHF
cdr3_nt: TGCGCCAGCAGCCCGCGGACAGGGCACAATCAGCCCCAGCATTTT

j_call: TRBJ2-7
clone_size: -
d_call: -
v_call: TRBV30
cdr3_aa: CAWISDIDYEQYF
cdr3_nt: TGTGCCTGGATTAGCGACATTGACTACGAGCAGTACTTC

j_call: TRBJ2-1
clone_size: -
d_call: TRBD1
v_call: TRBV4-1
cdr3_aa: CASSQHRDRGPNEQFF
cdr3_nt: TGCGCCAGCAGCCAACACCGGGACAGGGGGCCCAATGAGCAGTTCTTC

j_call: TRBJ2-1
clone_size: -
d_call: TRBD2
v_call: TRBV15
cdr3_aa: CATSRLAGDHEQFF
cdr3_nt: TGTGCCACCAGCCGACTAGCGGGAGACCATGAGCAGTTCTTC

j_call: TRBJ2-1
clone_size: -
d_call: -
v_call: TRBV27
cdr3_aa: CASSFLGGGEQFF
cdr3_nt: TGTGCCAGCAGTTTCTTGGGGGGTGGTGAGCAGTTCTTC

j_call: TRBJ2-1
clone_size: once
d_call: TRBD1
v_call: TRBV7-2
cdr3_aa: CASSPAGTVESSYNEQFF
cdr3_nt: TGTGCCAGCAGCCCCGCCGGGACAGTCGAGAGCTCCTACAATGAGCAGTTCTTC

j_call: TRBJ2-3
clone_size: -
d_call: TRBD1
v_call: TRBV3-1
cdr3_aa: CASSQAPRTGLRDTQYF
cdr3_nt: TGTGCCAGCAGCCAAGCCCCGAGGACAGGGTTGAGAGATACGCAGTATTTT

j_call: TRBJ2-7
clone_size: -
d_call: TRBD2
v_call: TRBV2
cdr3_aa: CASSSGTSGRGEQYF
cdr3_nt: TGTGCCAGCAGCAGCGGGACTAGCGGGAGAGGCGAGCAGTACTTC

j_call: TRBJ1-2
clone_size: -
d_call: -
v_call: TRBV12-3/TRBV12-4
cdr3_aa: CASSFLGTPTRRGYTF
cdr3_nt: TGTGCCAGCAGTTTTCTGGGGACACCTACGCGTCGAGGCTACACCTTC

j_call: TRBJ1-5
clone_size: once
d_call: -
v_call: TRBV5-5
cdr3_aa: CASSSAAGLRPQHF
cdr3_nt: TGTGCCAGCAGCTCTGCAGCGGGCCTGCGGCCCCAGCATTTT